Following are 22 T cell receptor beta chains from one sample sequenced in a study of T cell responses to AZD1222 COVID-19 vaccine. Profiling relied on immunoSEQ multiplex PCR, and the TCRdb table lists in-frame clones only, not all of them. The sample lists 90,000 to 100,000 clones, around 89% occurring once. The source was peripheral blood, collected on day 0 of AZD1222 vaccination. The source of these receptors is an adult in good health.

The chain combines TRBV18 with TRBJ2-3; D gene ambiguous. Germline assignment: CDR1 KGHSH and CDR2 LQKENI. The CDR3 contains 13 residues. Trimming took 6 bases from V and 5 from J, leaving 12 bases between them. Here the CDR3 DNA reads TGTGCCAGCTCGCTTACGGGCGGAGATACGCAGTATTTT. Amino acid sequence: CASSLTGGDTQYF.

The DNA for the CDR3 is TGTGCCAGCAGCCTCTCGCTAGGGACGGTAACTAATGAAAAACTGTTTTTT. It codes for CASSLSLGTVTNEKLFF. The genes are TRBV7-2 and TRBJ1-4; possible D gene TRBD1, 5 bases. The V and J ends lost 5 bases and 1 base respectively, with 17 bases between them. Germline V gene sequence: CDR1 SGHTA, CDR2 FQGNSA. The CDR3 extends over 17 amino acids.

The genes are TRBV7-3 and TRBJ1-1; D is unclear. Germline V gene lookup returns CDR1 SGHTA and CDR2 FQGTGA. V was trimmed by 1 base and J by 2 bases, leaving 20 bases between them. The CDR3 runs 18 residues. CDR3 DNA sequence: TGTGCCAGCAGCTTAAAGGCGATGGGCTTAGGGAAAAACACTGAAGCTTTCTTT. Amino acid sequence: CASSLKAMGLGKNTEAFF. The full variable domain, its missing parts supplied by reference TRBV7-3 and TRBJ1-1, is GAGVSQTPSNKVTEKGKYVELRCDPISGHTALYWYRQSLGQGPEFLIYFQGTGAADDSGLPNDRFFAVRPEGSVSTLKIQRTERGDSAVYLCASSLKAMGLGKNTEAFFGQGTRLTVV.

The V call is TRBV5-1, the J call TRBJ1-2, with 7 bases that match TRBD1. V lost 3 bases to trimming and J lost 4 bases; unmatched junction nucleotides: 3. Germline loops: CDR1 SGHRS, CDR2 YFSETQ. The length of the CDR3 is 13 residues. CDR3 nucleotides: TGCGCCAGCAGCTCGACAGGGAGCTATGGCTACACCTTC. Translating it yields CASSSTGSYGYTF.

The chain recombines TRBV7-2 with TRBJ1-1; D ambiguous. The length of the CDR3 is 13 residues. In germline, CDR1 is SGHTA, CDR2 FQGNSA. V lost 1 base and J 3 bases, leaving 6 bases between the germline ends. The CDR3 loop reads CASSLGWDTEAFF. The CDR3, as DNA: TGTGCCAGCAGCTTAGGATGGGACACTGAAGCTTTCTTT.

This chain uses TRBV5-4 with TRBJ2-2; 8 bases agree with TRBD2. Germline trimming cut 0 bases from V and 2 bases from J; bases unmatched to any gene: 3. The CDR3 runs to 16 residues. Germline lookup yields CDR1 SGHNT and CDR2 YYREEE (reference sequence). The CDR3 nucleotides read TGTGCCAGCAGCTTGGTACTAGCGGCAAACACCGGGGAGCTGTTTTTT. Translated: CASSLVLAANTGELFF. Based on the CDR3 plus reference TRBV5-4 and TRBJ2-2, the full variable domain is ETGVTQSPTHLIKTRGQQVTLRCSSQSGHNTVSWYQQALGQGPQFIFQYYREEENGRGNFPPRFSGLQFPNYSSELNVNALELDDSALYLCASSLVLAANTGELFFGEGSRLTVL.

The CDR3 is CASKGVSVTEAFF. The CDR3 DNA follows: TGTGCCTCAAAGGGGGTGAGTGTCACTGAAGCTTTCTTT. The chain is built from TRBV18 and TRBJ1-1; perhaps TRBD1 as D (6 bases). This CDR3 contains 13 residues. Trimming removed 11 bases from V and 4 bases from J, with 17 bases in between. Per germline, CDR1 KGHSH and CDR2 LQKENI.

The table lists this clone with a few counts. The rearrangement uses TRBV2 and TRBJ1-4; D not certain. The germline V and J ends were trimmed by 11 bases and 6 bases, with 16 bases remaining between them. From germline, CDR1 is SNHLY and CDR2 FYNNEI. This CDR3 has 13 amino acids. The CDR3 sequence: CASRPPDYEKLFF. The CDR3 DNA reads as TGTGCCTCCAGGCCCCCGGACTATGAAAAACTGTTTTTT.

The rearrangement joins TRBV2 to TRBJ2-2; D uncertain. Germline lookup yields CDR1 SNHLY and CDR2 FYNNEI. The CDR3 consists of 15 residues. Trimming left V 0 bases short and J 11 bases short, with 16 bases between. CDR3 sequence reads: CASSEASPDLLELFF. The CDR3 coding sequence is TGTGCCAGCAGTGAAGCCAGCCCGGATCTCCTTGAGCTGTTTTTT.

The J gene is TRBJ2-2, the V gene TRBV28; D not certain. Germline CDR1 and CDR2: MDHEN and SYDVKM. The CDR3 has 13 residues. V lost 6 bases to trimming and J lost 2 bases, with 7 bases between them. This CDR3 is CASRWVNTGELFF. The CDR3, as DNA: TGTGCCAGCAGATGGGTAAACACCGGGGAGCTGTTTTTT.

This clone is a singleton in its sample. The chain couples TRBV25-1 to TRBJ1-5, with 8 bases matching TRBD1. Germline V gives CDR1 MGHDK, CDR2 SYGVNS. This CDR3 region has 14 residues. Germline trimming cut 4 bases from V and 5 bases from J; bases unmatched to any gene: 4. CDR3 amino acids: CASSAQGADQPQHF. In DNA form, the CDR3 reads TGTGCCAGCAGTGCCCAGGGGGCAGATCAGCCCCAGCATTTT.

The rearrangement links TRBV11-2 to TRBJ2-7; D call uncertain. Germline V CDR1 and CDR2: SGHAT, FQNNGV. Trimming left V 5 bases short and J 4 bases short, with 6 bases between. This CDR3 has 11 residues. In DNA form, the CDR3 reads TGTGCCAGCAGCATTCGTTACGAGCAGTACTTC. Protein: CASSIRYEQYF.

The chain recombines TRBV13 with TRBJ2-3; D unclear. There are 17 residues in the CDR3. Trimming cost V 0 bases and J 0 bases, with 13 bases left between them. Germline assignment: CDR1 PRHDT and CDR2 FYEKMQ (reference sequence). CDR3 nucleotides: TGTGCCAGCAGCTTAGGCTTTGAGACACTTAGCACAGATACGCAGTATTTT. It specifies CASSLGFETLSTDTQYF. Full variable domain (remainder filled in from reference TRBV13 and TRBJ2-3): AAGVIQSPRHLIKEKRETATLKCYPIPRHDTVYWYQQGPGQDPQFLISFYEKMQSDKGSIPDRFSAQQFSDYHSELNMSSLELGDSALYFCASSLGFETLSTDTQYFGPGTRLTVL.

The V and J genes are TRBV7-3 and TRBJ2-1; D may correspond to TRBD1 or TRBD2 (6 bases each). The CDR3 spans 13 residues. Deletions cut 5 bases from V and 5 bases from J, with 10 bases between. The germline V gene has CDR1 SGHTA and CDR2 FQGTGA. The CDR3 spells CASSRGLDNEQFF. Written as DNA, the CDR3 is TGTGCCAGCAGCCGGGGGCTCGACAATGAGCAGTTCTTC.

The chain has TRBV7-9 and TRBJ2-6, with D perhaps TRBD1 (5 bases). This CDR3 contains 14 residues. V lost 5 bases to trimming and J lost 3 bases, with 8 bases between them. CDR1 is SEHNR and CDR2 is FQNEAQ in the germline V gene (reference sequence). The CDR3 DNA sequence: TGTGCCAGCAGCCAAGGGGTTGGGGCCAACGTCCTGACTTTC. This translates into CASSQGVGANVLTF.

The V gene is TRBV18, the J gene TRBJ1-1, with D unclear. CDR1 and CDR2 from the germline V gene are KGHSH and LQKENI. This CDR3 region has 12 residues. Trimming shortened V by 8 bases and J by 1 base, and 8 bases separated the two germline ends. The CDR3 DNA reads as TGTGCCAGCAGCCGGGAGAACACTGAAGCTTTCTTT. Residues: CASSRENTEAFF.

The chain employs TRBV28 and TRBJ1-1; D is unresolved. CDR3 size: 15 residues. Germline V gene data show CDR1 as MDHEN and CDR2 as SYDVKM. Trimming stripped 7 bases from V and 5 bases from J, with 20 bases between. The CDR3 DNA is TGTGCCAGCACCATTTTCGGCCCAACGGGAACTGAAGCTTTCTTT. Its protein is CASTIFGPTGTEAFF.

This clone appeared a single time. J is TRBJ1-6 and V is TRBV6-5, with D possibly matching TRBD1 (6 bases). Germline loops: CDR1 MNHEY, CDR2 SVGAGI. Trimming pared 6 bases from V and 8 bases from J, leaving 17 bases between. CDR3 length: 15 residues. The CDR3 protein is CASRAQGGGDSPLHF. The CDR3, as DNA: TGTGCCAGCAGAGCACAGGGTGGGGGGGATTCACCCCTCCACTTT.

The chain has TRBV29-1 and TRBJ1-2; a weak D match, TRBD1 (5 bases). This CDR3 spans 12 amino acids. The germline V gene encodes CDR1 SQVTM and CDR2 ANQGSEA. Between the trimmed V and J ends, which lost 4 bases and 5 bases, there was a span of 11 bases. The CDR3 region is CSVVSGAYGYTF. The CDR3 bases are TGCAGCGTTGTTAGCGGGGCTTATGGCTACACCTTC.

The rearrangement joins TRBV18 to TRBJ1-3; 7 nucleotides match TRBD1. CDR3 length: 16 amino acids. V lost 3 bases to trimming and J lost 3 bases; unmatched junction nucleotides: 8. CDR1 and CDR2 from the germline V gene are KGHSH and LQKENI. The CDR3 reads CASSPPGTVFGNTIYF. The CDR3 region has the DNA TGTGCCAGCTCACCCCCCGGGACAGTGTTTGGAAACACCATATATTTT. The whole variable domain, filled in from reference TRBV18 and TRBJ1-3, reads NAGVMQNPRHLVRRRGQEARLRCSPMKGHSHVYWYRQLPEEGLKFMVYLQKENIIDESGMPKERFSAEFPKEGPSILRIQQVVRGDSAAYFCASSPPGTVFGNTIYFGEGSWLTVV.

The V gene is TRBV28, the J gene TRBJ2-1, with 7 bases that match TRBD1. Trimming at V came to 3 bases and at J to 14 bases, leaving 4 bases not matched to a gene. CDR1 is MDHEN and CDR2 is SYDVKM in the germline V gene. The length of the CDR3 is 11 residues. The CDR3 sequence: CASSFRDREFF. In DNA form, the CDR3 reads TGTGCCAGCAGTTTCCGGGACAGAGAGTTCTTC.

This sequence joins TRBV18 and TRBJ2-2; D may be TRBD1 or TRBD2 (5 bases each). Trimming removed 5 bases at V and 3 bases at J, with 13 bases between. This CDR3 comprises 15 residues. Germline V gene sequence: CDR1 KGHSH, CDR2 LQKENI. Here the CDR3 reads CASSTRQGDTGELFF. The CDR3 DNA follows: TGTGCCAGCTCAACCAGGCAGGGAGACACCGGGGAGCTGTTTTTT.